A selection of T cell receptor beta chains follows, all from one sample in a study of blood T cells in healthy people across ages. TCRdb analysed the 5' RACE reads with MiXCR anew, one entry per CDR3 protein. The sample has over 1,500,000 distinct CDR3 sequences, about two fifths seen once. The sample consisted of blood. The receptor source for this set is a human donor in good health. CDR3s include the opening cysteine and the closing phenylalanine or tryptophan. The D gene is left open where the match is weak. Rows give clone size only sometimes, using once, few, many, or a class for an expanded clone.

D gene,clone size,V gene,J gene,CDR3 DNA,CDR3 protein
NA,NA,TRBV6-5,TRBJ2-1,TGTGCCAGCAGCTCCGGAGGGGGCCTTGAGCAGTTCTTC,CASSSGGGLEQFF
NA,NA,TRBV15,TRBJ2-5,TGTGCCACCAGCGTTTTGTTCGGGTTACAAGAGACCCAGTACTTC,CATSVLFGLQETQYF
NA,NA,TRBV13,TRBJ2-3,TGTGCCAGCAGCCTCCTTATGGGACAAGGCGCAGATACGCAGTATTTT,CASSLLMGQGADTQYF
NA,NA,TRBV27,TRBJ2-5,TGTGCCAGCAGTCCGACACTCCTAAGTGAGACCCAGTACTTC,CASSPTLLSETQYF
NA,NA,TRBV7-2,TRBJ2-1,TGTGCCAGCAGCTTAGAAGGACAGCTCGGAGCCAATGAGCAGTTCTTC,CASSLEGQLGANEQFF
TRBD2,NA,TRBV7-2,TRBJ2-3,TGTGCCAGCAGCTTGAGCGGGGGAGGAAAGACAGATACGCAGTATTTT,CASSLSGGGKTDTQYF
NA,few,TRBV20-1,TRBJ1-1,TGCAGTGTTAGGCAGAAGACGAACACTGAAGCTTTCTTT,CSVRQKTNTEAFF
NA,NA,TRBV12-3/TRBV12-4,TRBJ1-2,TGTGCCAGCAGTTCGCCGACATACCGGGGAGGTGGCTACACCTTC,CASSSPTYRGGGYTF
TRBD2,NA,TRBV5-1,TRBJ2-7,TGCGCCAGCAGCCCGGGACTAGCGGGGTCCGCCTACGAGCAGTACTTC,CASSPGLAGSAYEQYF
NA,many,TRBV4-2,TRBJ1-1,TGTGCCAGCAGCCAGCCCAGAAGAGAAGCTTTCTTT,CASSQPRREAFF
NA,few,TRBV5-1,TRBJ2-7,TGCGCCAGCAGCCCCTTCCCGGAGGGGCTCTCCTACGAGCAGTACTTC,CASSPFPEGLSYEQYF
TRBD1,few,TRBV6-5,TRBJ2-7,TGTGCCTGCAGTTACCCCCGAAGACAGGGGCAGTACTTC,CACSYPRRQGQYF
NA,NA,TRBV6-2/TRBV6-3,TRBJ2-7,TGTGCCAGCAGTTACCAGTATACCTACGAGCAGTACTTC,CASSYQYTYEQYF
TRBD1,NA,TRBV30,TRBJ2-6,TGTGCCTGGGGACAGGGGGGCTCTGGGGCCAACGTCCTGACTTTC,CAWGQGGSGANVLTF
TRBD1,once,TRBV10-3,TRBJ1-6,TGTGCCATCAGTTTGGACAGGCACTCCTATAATTCACCCCTCCACTTT,CAISLDRHSYNSPLHF
TRBD1,NA,TRBV28,TRBJ2-6,TGTGCCAGCAGTTTACCACAGGGGGCGCGAGGGGCCAACGTCCTGACTTTC,CASSLPQGARGANVLTF
NA,NA,TRBV4-1,TRBJ2-5,TGCGCCAGCAGCCAAGAGTCTCCCGCCCTTGGGGAGACCCAGTACTTC,CASSQESPALGETQYF
NA,few,TRBV28,TRBJ2-3,TGTGCCAGCAGCCCAAGGGGAGTTTGGGCAGATACGCAGTATTTT,CASSPRGVWADTQYF
NA,NA,TRBV29-1,TRBJ2-7,TGCAGCGTTATGCCAGGGAACGTTCTAACGCAGTACTTC,CSVMPGNVLTQYF
TRBD2,NA,TRBV4-2,TRBJ2-7,TGTGCCAGCAGCCAAGATCGGGGGGGCCGGTACGAGCAGTACTTC,CASSQDRGGRYEQYF
NA,few,TRBV11-3,TRBJ2-3,TGTGCCAGCAGCTTAGATCGGTACGGCACAGATACGCAGTATTTT,CASSLDRYGTDTQYF
NA,NA,TRBV7-8,TRBJ2-1,TGTGCCAGCACTCTGGGAGCCAGGAGGAATGAGCAGTTCTTC,CASTLGARRNEQFF
NA,many,TRBV7-2,TRBJ2-7,TGTGCCAGCCTTGCTAGGGGAAACGACTACGAGCAGTACTTC,CASLARGNDYEQYF
NA,few,TRBV29-1,TRBJ1-1,TGCAGCGGGCTGTCCTACACTGAAGCTTTCTTT,CSGLSYTEAFF
NA,few,TRBV28,TRBJ2-3,TGTGCCAGCAGTTTACGGCCCCTAACCACAGATACGCAGTATTTT,CASSLRPLTTDTQYF
TRBD1,NA,TRBV20-1,TRBJ1-5,TGCAGTGCTAGGATAACAGGGGTTCAGCCCCAGCATTTT,CSARITGVQPQHF
NA,NA,TRBV6-2/TRBV6-3,TRBJ2-2,TGTGCCAGCAGCCAGAGAAACAGGGACGGGAACACCGGGGAGCTGTTTTTT,CASSQRNRDGNTGELFF
TRBD2,NA,TRBV6-2/TRBV6-3,TRBJ2-1,TGTGCCAGCAGTGAGGGACTAGCGGGGGGGCTGTTCTACAATGGGCAGTTCTTC,CASSEGLAGGLFYNGQFF